The 21 T cell receptor beta chains reported below all come from one sample, sequenced in a study of CD8+CD57+ T cells in acquired aplastic anemia. The authors sequenced patients whose flow cytometry had shown CD8+CD57+ cell expansion. Genomic DNA served as template for TCR beta VDJ and CDR3 profiling. TCRdb passed the reads through MiXCR, listing each CDR3 protein once. Of about 150,000 distinct CDR3 sequences in the sample, about 48% were seen once. Material for sequencing was sorted CD4+, CD8+, or CD8+CD57+ T cells (not recorded which) from PBMCs. These receptors were collected from a human donor with aplastic anemia.

This clonotype was seen at least ten times. The gene calls are TRBV20-1 and TRBJ1-3, with D unresolved. Trimming pared 1 base from V and 3 bases from J, leaving 16 bases between. This CDR3 has 16 amino acids. The germline CDR1 and CDR2 sequences are DFQATT and SNEGSKA (reference sequence). The CDR3 nucleotides read TGCAGTGCTAGAGTGGGAGAGAGGACGTATGGAAACACCATATATTTT. Its protein is CSARVGERTYGNTIYF.

This clonotype was seen a single time. The rearrangement links TRBV9 to TRBJ1-1, with TRBD1 identical over 8 bases. The CDR3 loop spans 13 amino acids. Germline V gene lookup returns CDR1 SGDLS and CDR2 YYNGEE. Trimming cost V 2 bases and J 7 bases; bases outside gene matches: 4. This CDR3 is CASSVGQGVEAFF. Written as DNA, the CDR3 is TGTGCCAGCAGCGTCGGACAGGGCGTTGAAGCTTTCTTT.

The chain is built from TRBV7-8 and TRBJ2-7; 10 bases align to TRBD1. The CDR3 extends over 15 amino acids. After removal of 2 bases from V and 0 bases from J, the junction contained 1 base not matched to a gene. The germline CDR1 and CDR2 sequences are SGHVS and FQNEAQ. CDR3 bases: TGTGCCAGCAGCTTAAGGACAGGGGGCTCCTACGAGCAGTACTTC. Its protein product is CASSLRTGGSYEQYF.

This rearrangement joins TRBV10-3 to TRBJ1-2, with D perhaps matching TRBD1 (5 bases). The length of the CDR3 is 12 residues. Trimming shortened V by 7 bases and J by 7 bases, and 13 bases separated the two germline ends. The germline gives CDR1 ENHRY, CDR2 SYGVKD. CDR3 sequence (DNA): TGTGCCATCATGGGACTTTCTCGTGGCTACACCTTC. Translated, it gives CAIMGLSRGYTF.

The sample holds one count of this clonotype. The genes are TRBV6-1 and TRBJ2-2; TRBD1 matches 7 bases. V was clipped by 7 bases and J by 4 bases; unmatched bases: 15. CDR1 MNHNS and CDR2 SASEGT come from the germline V gene. This CDR3 has 17 residues. The CDR3 sequence is CASIQTRGGLGTGELFF. The CDR3 DNA sequence: TGTGCCAGCATCCAAACCCGAGGGGGCCTCGGCACCGGGGAGCTGTTTTTT.

The chain has TRBV4-1 and TRBJ2-1, with a weak D call TRBD1 (6 bases). Between the trimmed V and J ends, which lost 1 base and 7 bases, there was a span of 17 bases. The CDR3 runs to 16 residues. The germline gives CDR1 MGHRA, CDR2 YSYEKL. CDR3: CASSQGFGGARNEQFF. In DNA, the CDR3 is TGCGCCAGCAGCCAAGGCTTTGGGGGCGCAAGGAATGAGCAGTTCTTC.

To note about this clonotype: Just one base apart from a much larger clone, this may be a read error. Without the conserved terminal phenylalanine or tryptophan, this CDR3 likely stems from a read error. The chain uses TRBV29-1 and TRBJ2-7; tentative D call: TRBD1 (5 bases). The CDR3 length is 12 residues. CDR1 and CDR2 (germline): SQVTM, ANQGSEA. V lost 5 bases, J lost 3 bases, and 11 bases lay in between. CDR3 sequence (DNA): TGCAGCGTTTTTTTGACAGACTACGAGCAGTACCTC. Translated: CSVFLTDYEQYL.

The rearrangement links TRBV7-9 to TRBJ1-1; D not certain. Germline V gene data show CDR1 as SEHNR and CDR2 as FQNEAQ (reference sequence). CDR3 length: 12 residues. The ends were cut back, 4 bases at V and 7 bases at J, with 10 bases in the middle. This chain's CDR3 is CASSSTGFEAFF. For the CDR3, the DNA is TGTGCCAGCAGCTCAACGGGGTTTGAAGCTTTCTTT.

This chain joins TRBV2 and TRBJ1-1; 11 bases fit TRBD1. J lost 4 bases, V lost 3 bases, and 4 bases had no gene match. CDR1 is SNHLY, CDR2 FYNNEI, per germline. The CDR3 contains 15 residues. CDR3 bases: TGTGCCAGCAGTGAGGAAGGGACAGGGGGCACTGAAGCTTTCTTT. Translating it yields CASSEEGTGGTEAFF.

This clonotype appeared a few times. This sequence joins TRBV18 and TRBJ2-3; 9 nucleotides line up with TRBD2. CDR1 is KGHSH and CDR2 is LQKENI in the germline V gene. There are 18 residues in the CDR3. The trim removed 5 bases at V and 3 bases at J, leaving 15 bases unmatched. CDR3 nucleotide sequence: TGTGCCAGCTCAACAAGTGGCGTAGCGGGGGACGGAACAGATACGCAGTATTTT. Translation: CASSTSGVAGDGTDTQYF.

The V gene is TRBV20-1, the J gene TRBJ2-7; 7 bases match TRBD2. Germline CDR1 reads DFQATT; CDR2 reads SNEGSKA (reference sequence). V shed 1 base and J 3 bases; nucleotides not matched to a gene: 6. This CDR3 comprises 14 residues. For the CDR3, the DNA is TGCAGTGCTAGAGTCCCGGGCGGGAGCTACGAGCAGTACTTC. Translating it yields CSARVPGGSYEQYF.

The chain uses TRBV20-1 and TRBJ2-7, with TRBD2 identical over 7 bases. Germline V lookup: CDR1 DFQATT, CDR2 SNEGSKA (reference sequence). V was pared by 3 bases and J by 5 bases, with 4 bases of the junction left unmatched. The CDR3 is 12 residues long. The CDR3 DNA reads as TGCAGTGCTAGGCGGGGGATTGACGAGCAGTACTTC. It is translated as CSARRGIDEQYF.

The chain combines TRBV15 with TRBJ1-6; a possible D gene is TRBD1 (5 bases). CDR3 length: 17 amino acids. Germline lookup yields CDR1 LNHNV and CDR2 YYDKDF (reference sequence). The V and J ends lost 3 bases and 6 bases respectively, with 18 bases between them. The CDR3 nucleotides read TGTGCCACCAGCAGGAAGGGGAGAGGGCAAGCTAATTCACCCCTCCACTTT. This encodes CATSRKGRGQANSPLHF.

This rearrangement joins TRBV6-5 to TRBJ2-5; D possibly corresponds to TRBD1 (6 bases). Trimming stripped 1 base from V and 3 bases from J, with 12 bases between. The CDR3 length is 15 residues. Germline CDR1 MNHEY, CDR2 SVGAGI. In nucleotides, the CDR3 is TGTGCCAGCAGTTACTTGGGCAGGGGAGAAGAGACCCAGTACTTC. The encoded protein is CASSYLGRGEETQYF.

The chain has TRBV29-1 and TRBJ2-1; a possible D gene is TRBD1 (6 bases). This CDR3 region has 12 residues. V was pared by 5 bases and J by 6 bases, with 11 bases between. The germline V gene encodes CDR1 SQVTM and CDR2 ANQGSEA. The CDR3 DNA reads TGCAGCGTTCCTCAGGGGTTCAATGAGCAGTTCTTC. This sequence encodes CSVPQGFNEQFF.

J is TRBJ1-3 and V is TRBV6-1; TRBD1 matches 7 bases. With 6 bases clipped from V and 0 bases from J, the junction kept 8 bases outside the gene matches. Germline CDR1 is MNHNS and CDR2 is SASEGT. This CDR3 spans 16 amino acids. CDR3 sequence reads: CASRRQGGSSGNTIYF. The CDR3 DNA reads TGTGCCAGCAGGCGGCAGGGGGGCAGCTCTGGAAACACCATATATTTT.

The chain employs TRBV7-8 and TRBJ1-2; perhaps TRBD1 as D (6 bases). Germline CDR1 and CDR2: SGHVS and FQNEAQ. CDR3 length equals 12 residues. Trimming left V 3 bases short and J 6 bases short, with 8 bases between. CDR3 in amino acids: CASSLQGNGYTF. The CDR3 bases are TGTGCCAGCAGCTTGCAGGGGAATGGCTACACCTTC.

This clonotype has at least ten counts. The gene calls are TRBV10-2 and TRBJ2-3; 10 bases align to TRBD1. After removal of 10 bases from V and 3 bases from J, the junction contained 7 bases not matched to a gene. Germline V gives CDR1 WSHSY, CDR2 SAAADI. The CDR3 spans 14 residues. As DNA, the CDR3 is TGCGCCACCTCGACAGGGGGCATGACAGATACGCAGTATTTT. Translated: CATSTGGMTDTQYF.

This clonotype was detected only a few times. V gene TRBV24-1 combines with J gene TRBJ2-1, with D possibly TRBD2 on 5 matching bases. This CDR3 spans 15 amino acids. Germline assignment: CDR1 KGHDR and CDR2 SFDVKD. The V gene lost 4 bases and the J gene lost 8 bases, with 17 bases spanning the gap. CDR3 in DNA: TGTGCCACCAGTGACTCGGACTCCTGGGATGATGAGCAGTTCTTC. Translated, it gives CATSDSDSWDDEQFF.

This clonotype was picked up one time. Written as DNA, the CDR3 is TGTGCCACCAATAGCGGGGGGGCACCGGATACGCAGTATTTT. Translation: CATNSGGAPDTQYF. The chain is built from TRBV5-4 and TRBJ2-3, with 11 positions matching TRBD2. CDR1 and CDR2 (germline): SGHNT, YYREEE (reference sequence). After removal of 9 bases from V and 6 bases from J, the junction contained 9 bases not matched to a gene. This CDR3 has 14 amino acids.

This clonotype was detected only once. The rearrangement links TRBV6-1 to TRBJ2-2; a possible D gene is TRBD1 (6 bases). The germline gives CDR1 MNHNS, CDR2 SASEGT. With 6 bases removed from V and 2 bases from J, the gap between germline ends came to 7 bases. CDR3 length: 13 residues. The CDR3 coding sequence is TGTGCCAGCAGGGACAGCAACACCGGGGAGCTGTTTTTT. Amino acid sequence: CASRDSNTGELFF.